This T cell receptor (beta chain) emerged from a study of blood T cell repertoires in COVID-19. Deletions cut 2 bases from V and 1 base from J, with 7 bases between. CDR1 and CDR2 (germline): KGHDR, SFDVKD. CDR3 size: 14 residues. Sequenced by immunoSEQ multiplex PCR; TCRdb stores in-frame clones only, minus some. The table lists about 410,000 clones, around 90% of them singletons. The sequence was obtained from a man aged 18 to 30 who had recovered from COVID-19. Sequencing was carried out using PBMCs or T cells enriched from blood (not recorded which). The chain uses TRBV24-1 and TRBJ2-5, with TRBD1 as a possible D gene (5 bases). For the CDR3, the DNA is TGTGCCACCAGTGATTGGGGCAGCCAAGAGACCCAGTACTTC. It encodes CATSDWGSQETQYF.